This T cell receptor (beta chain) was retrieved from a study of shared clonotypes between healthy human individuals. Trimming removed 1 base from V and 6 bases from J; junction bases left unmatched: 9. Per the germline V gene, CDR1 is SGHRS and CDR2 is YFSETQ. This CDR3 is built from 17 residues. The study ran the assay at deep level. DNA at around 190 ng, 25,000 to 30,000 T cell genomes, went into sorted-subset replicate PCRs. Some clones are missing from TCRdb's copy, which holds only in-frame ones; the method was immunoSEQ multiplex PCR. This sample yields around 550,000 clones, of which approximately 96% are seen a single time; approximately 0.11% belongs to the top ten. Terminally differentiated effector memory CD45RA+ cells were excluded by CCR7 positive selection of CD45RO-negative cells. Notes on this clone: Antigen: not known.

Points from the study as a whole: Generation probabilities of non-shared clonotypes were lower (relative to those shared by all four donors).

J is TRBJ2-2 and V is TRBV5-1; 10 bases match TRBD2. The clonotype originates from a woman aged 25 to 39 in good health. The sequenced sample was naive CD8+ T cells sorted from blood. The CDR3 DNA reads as TGCGCCAGCAGCTTGCCTCTCGGGACTAGCGACGCCGGGGAGCTGTTTTTT. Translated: CASSLPLGTSDAGELFF. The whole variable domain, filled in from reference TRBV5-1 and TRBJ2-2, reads KAGVTQTPRYLIKTRGQQVTLSCSPISGHRSVSWYQQTPGQGLQFLFEYFSETQRNKGNFPGRFSGRQFSNSRSEMNVSTLELGDSALYLCASSLPLGTSDAGELFFGEGSRLTVL.